The T cell receptor beta chain described here comes from a study of response to subunit inactivated influenza vaccine. MiXCR, run by TCRdb on the RT-PCR reads, gives a single entry per CDR3 protein. Among roughly 500,000 distinct CDR3 sequences listed, roughly 25% were seen once. The CDR3 is 12 amino acids. V lost 7 bases and J 10 bases, leaving 17 bases between the germline ends. The germline gives CDR1 SQVTM, CDR2 ANQGSEA. The table lists this clonotype with a few counts. These same data were also listed under a study on T cells expressing NK-cell markers. From that second work: It was by 5'RACE template switching with UMIs that TCR beta cDNA was made. Among a few donors, these clonotypes also ranked first in the CD3+CD56-NKG2C+ fraction.

The chain employs TRBV29-1 and TRBJ2-1; perhaps D is TRBD1 or TRBD2 (6 bases each). The sequence was obtained from a man aged 45 to 65 who received an inactivated influenza vaccine. Sample: CD4+ T cells sorted from PBMCs, taken roughly 12 days after vaccination. CDR3 nucleotide sequence: TGCAGCGCCGGGGGCTTACCGGGGGAGCAGTTCTTC. It is translated as CSAGGLPGEQFF.